This section outlines one T cell receptor (beta chain) sequence together with its context. Method: immunoSEQ multiplex PCR; TCRdb's copy keeps in-frame clones and lacks some. The sample holds roughly 330,000 clones, around 87% seen once. The source of the sample is a study of blood T cell repertoires in COVID-19. Across fewer than 25 US areas, participants ranged in age from about 18 to 90 years. CDR3 length: 15 amino acids. V shed 3 bases and J shed 3 bases, with 14 bases lying between them. Germline assignment: CDR1 MNHEY and CDR2 SMNVEV (reference sequence). The sequence was collected from a woman aged 30 to 39 who had recovered from COVID-19. The J gene is TRBJ1-1, the V gene TRBV27, with a possible D match to TRBD1 (5 bases). The sample consisted of PBMCs or T cells enriched from blood (not recorded which). This CDR3 reads CASSFERAGDTEAFF. CDR3 nucleotides: TGTGCCAGCAGTTTCGAAAGGGCGGGGGACACTGAAGCTTTCTTT.